This record covers a single T cell receptor beta chain. This entry belongs to a study of blood T cell repertoires in COVID-19. V shed 3 bases and J shed 2 bases, with 13 bases lying between them. The CDR3 spans 15 residues. The V gene's germline CDR1 is LNHNV and CDR2 YYDKDF (reference sequence). Measured with immunoSEQ multiplex PCR; TCRdb has only the in-frame clones, and not every one. The sample comprises 170,000 or so clones, over 75% of which are singletons, and 7% rests with the top ten. Sequencing was carried out using PBMCs or T cells enriched from blood (not recorded which). This sequence originates from a woman between 50 and 59 years old who had recovered from COVID-19. This chain connects TRBV15 to TRBJ2-5; perhaps TRBD2 as D (6 bases). In DNA, the CDR3 is TGTGCCACCAGCAGGGGGATCGGGACTCAAGAGACCCAGTACTTC. It specifies CATSRGIGTQETQYF.